This note documents a single T cell receptor beta chain sequence. Its antigen is still unknown. These data are taken from a study of identifying expanded T cells in peripheral blood. The CDR3 is 14 residues long. V lost 6 bases and J lost 1, with 13 bases in between. The V gene's germline CDR1 is MNHEY and CDR2 SVGAGI. Clones were read by immunoSEQ multiplex PCR, and TCRdb kept only the in-frame ones, dropping some. Among around 76,000 clones, 90% were seen once, and the ten largest hold 2.5% to 3.5%. General observations from the study: About 1.2 clones differed between technical replicates, versus roughly 17 and 20 over time.

The chain is built from TRBV6-5 and TRBJ2-7; maybe TRBD1 (5 bases). Material: blood. The sequence derives from a person aged 18 to 70 in good health. DNA for the CDR3: TGTGCCAGCAGGGAGACAGAGCTATCCTACGAGCAGTACTTC. Translation gives CASRETELSYEQYF.